This T cell receptor (beta chain) stems from a study of control samples from healthy donors and cancer patients. CDR1 is MNHEY and CDR2 is SVGAGI in the germline V gene. This CDR3 spans 15 amino acids. J was trimmed by 6 bases and V by 4 bases; bases with no gene match: 9. The method was immunoSEQ multiplex PCR; TCRdb's version includes in-frame clones alone and lacks a portion of them. The sample contains 60,000 to 75,000 clones, about nine tenths of which appear only once. This receptor was identified in a man between 60 and 70 years old with colorectal cancer. This chain joins TRBV6-5 and TRBJ2-1; TRBD1 agrees at 7 bases. The sequenced sample was PBMCs. The CDR3 is CASSSTGTGRNEQFF. In DNA, the CDR3 is TGTGCCAGCAGTTCGACAGGGACGGGACGCAATGAGCAGTTCTTC.